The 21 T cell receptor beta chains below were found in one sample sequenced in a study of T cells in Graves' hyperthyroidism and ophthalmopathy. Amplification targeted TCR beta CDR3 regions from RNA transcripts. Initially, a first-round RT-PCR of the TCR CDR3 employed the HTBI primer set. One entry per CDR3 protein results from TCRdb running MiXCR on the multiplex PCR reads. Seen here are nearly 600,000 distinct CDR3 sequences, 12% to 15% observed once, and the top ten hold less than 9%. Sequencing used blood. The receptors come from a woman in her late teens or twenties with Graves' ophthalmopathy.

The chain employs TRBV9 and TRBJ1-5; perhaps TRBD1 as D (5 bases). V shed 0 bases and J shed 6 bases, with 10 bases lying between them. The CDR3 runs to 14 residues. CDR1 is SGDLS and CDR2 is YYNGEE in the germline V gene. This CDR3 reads CASSVEPGGQPQHF. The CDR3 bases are TGTGCCAGCAGCGTAGAACCGGGGGGTCAGCCCCAGCATTTT.

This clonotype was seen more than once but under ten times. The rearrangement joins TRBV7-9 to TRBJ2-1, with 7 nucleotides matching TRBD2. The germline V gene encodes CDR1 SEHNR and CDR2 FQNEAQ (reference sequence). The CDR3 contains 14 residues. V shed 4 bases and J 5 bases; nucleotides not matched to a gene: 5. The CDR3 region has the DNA TGTGCCAGCAGCTCCAGCGGGATCAACAATGAGCAGTTCTTC. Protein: CASSSSGINNEQFF. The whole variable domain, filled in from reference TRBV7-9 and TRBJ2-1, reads DTGVSQNPRHKITKRGQNVTFRCDPISEHNRLYWYRQTLGQGPEFLTYFQNEAQLEKSRLLSDRFSAERPKGSFSTLEIQRTEQGDSAMYLCASSSSGINNEQFFGPGTRLTVL.

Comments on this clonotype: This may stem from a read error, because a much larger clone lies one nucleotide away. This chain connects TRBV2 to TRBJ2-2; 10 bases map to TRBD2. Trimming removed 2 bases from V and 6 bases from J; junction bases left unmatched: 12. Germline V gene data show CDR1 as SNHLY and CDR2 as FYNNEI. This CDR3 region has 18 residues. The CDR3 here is CASSELAGVGPDAGELFF. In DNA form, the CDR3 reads TGTGCCAGCAGTGAACTAGCGGGAGTGGGGCCAGACGCCGGGGAGCTGTTTTTT.

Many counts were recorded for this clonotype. CDR3 region: CASSRGQVIYEQYF. The CDR3 DNA sequence: TGTGCCAGCAGTAGGGGACAGGTTATCTACGAGCAGTACTTC. The rearrangement links TRBV6-2 or TRBV6-3 to TRBJ2-7, with 8 bases identical to TRBD1. The CDR3 runs to 14 residues. The germline CDR1 and CDR2 sequences are MNHEY and SVGEGT. V dropped 5 bases and J dropped 3; count of bases not matched to a gene: 6.

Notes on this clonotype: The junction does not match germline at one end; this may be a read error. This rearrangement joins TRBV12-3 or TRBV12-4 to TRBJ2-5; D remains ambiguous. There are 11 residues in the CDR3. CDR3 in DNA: TGTGCCAGCAGTTTGGGCCTGGAAATCCACTTC. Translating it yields CASSLGLEIHF.

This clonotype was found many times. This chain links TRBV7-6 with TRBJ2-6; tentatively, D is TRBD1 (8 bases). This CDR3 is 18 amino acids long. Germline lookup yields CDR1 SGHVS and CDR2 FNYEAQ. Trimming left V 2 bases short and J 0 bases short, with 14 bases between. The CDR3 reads CASSLTGGLSSGANVLTF. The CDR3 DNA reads TGTGCCAGCAGCTTAACAGGGGGACTAAGCTCTGGGGCCAACGTCCTGACTTTC.

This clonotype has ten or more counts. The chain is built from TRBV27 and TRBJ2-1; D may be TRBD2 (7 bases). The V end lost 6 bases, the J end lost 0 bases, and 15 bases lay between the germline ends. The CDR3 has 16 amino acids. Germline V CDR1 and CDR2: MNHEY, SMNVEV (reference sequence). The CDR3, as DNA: TGTGCCAGCAGACCGAGGGGGGGCCTCTCCTACAATGAGCAGTTCTTC. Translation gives CASRPRGGLSYNEQFF.

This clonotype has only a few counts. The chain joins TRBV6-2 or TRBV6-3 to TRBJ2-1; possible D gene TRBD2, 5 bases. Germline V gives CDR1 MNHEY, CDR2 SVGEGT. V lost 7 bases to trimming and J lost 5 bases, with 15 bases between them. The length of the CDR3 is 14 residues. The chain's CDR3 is CASTPGGRNNEQFF. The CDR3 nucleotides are TGTGCCAGCACACCGGGCGGGCGAAACAATGAGCAGTTCTTC.

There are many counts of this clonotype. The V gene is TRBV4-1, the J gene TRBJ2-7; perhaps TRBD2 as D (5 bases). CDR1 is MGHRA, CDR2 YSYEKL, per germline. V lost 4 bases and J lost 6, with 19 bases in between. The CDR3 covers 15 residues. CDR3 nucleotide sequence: TGCGCCAGCAGCCTAATTTTTGAGGGAGTGATCGAGCAGTACTTC. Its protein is CASSLIFEGVIEQYF.

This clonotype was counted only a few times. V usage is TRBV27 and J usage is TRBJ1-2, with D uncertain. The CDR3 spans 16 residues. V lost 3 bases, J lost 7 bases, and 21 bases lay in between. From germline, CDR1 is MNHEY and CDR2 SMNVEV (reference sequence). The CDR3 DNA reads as TGTGCCAGCAGTTTGTTGCCAGGACCCGGGAGAAGTGGCTACACCTTC. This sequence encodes CASSLLPGPGRSGYTF.

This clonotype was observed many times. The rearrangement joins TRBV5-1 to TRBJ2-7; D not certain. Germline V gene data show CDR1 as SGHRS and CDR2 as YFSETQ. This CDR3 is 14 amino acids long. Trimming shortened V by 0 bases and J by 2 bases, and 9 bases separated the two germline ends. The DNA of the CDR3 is TGCGCCAGCAGCTTGGCGCCACTCACCTACGAGCAGTACTTC. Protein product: CASSLAPLTYEQYF.

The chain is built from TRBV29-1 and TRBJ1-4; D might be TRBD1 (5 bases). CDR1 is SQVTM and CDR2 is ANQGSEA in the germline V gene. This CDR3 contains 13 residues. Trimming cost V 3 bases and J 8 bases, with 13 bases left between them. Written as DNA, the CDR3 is TGCAGCGTTGAGCCCCTTGGGGCGGAAAAACTGTTTTTT. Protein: CSVEPLGAEKLFF.

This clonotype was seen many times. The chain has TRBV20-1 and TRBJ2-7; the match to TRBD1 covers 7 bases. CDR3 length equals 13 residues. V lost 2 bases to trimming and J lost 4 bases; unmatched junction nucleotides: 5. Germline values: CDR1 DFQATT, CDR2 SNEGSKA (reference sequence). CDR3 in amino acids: CSARNRGFYEQYF. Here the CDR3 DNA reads TGCAGTGCTAGAAACAGGGGTTTTTACGAGCAGTACTTC.

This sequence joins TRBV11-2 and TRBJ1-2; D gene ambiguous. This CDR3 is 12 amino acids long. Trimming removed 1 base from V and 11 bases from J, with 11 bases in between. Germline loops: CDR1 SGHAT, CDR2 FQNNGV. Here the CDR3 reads CASSLVGHLYTF. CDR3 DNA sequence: TGTGCCAGCAGCTTAGTGGGCCATTTATACACCTTC.

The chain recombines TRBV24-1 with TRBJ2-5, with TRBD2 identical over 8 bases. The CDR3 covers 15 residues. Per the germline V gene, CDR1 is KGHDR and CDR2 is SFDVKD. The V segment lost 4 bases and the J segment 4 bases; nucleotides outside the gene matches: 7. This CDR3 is CATSESGLVGETQYF. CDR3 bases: TGTGCCACCAGTGAATCGGGACTAGTGGGAGAGACCCAGTACTTC.

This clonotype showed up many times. The CDR3 reads CASRAFLAGGRSEQFF. As DNA, the CDR3 is TGTGCCAGCAGGGCTTTTCTAGCGGGAGGCAGAAGTGAGCAGTTCTTC. The chain couples TRBV2 to TRBJ2-1; 11 bases agree with TRBD2. Germline-derived CDR1 and CDR2 are SNHLY and FYNNEI. The V segment lost 6 bases and the J segment 9 bases; nucleotides outside the gene matches: 13. The CDR3 runs 16 residues. Based on the CDR3 plus reference TRBV2 and TRBJ2-1, the full variable domain is EPEVTQTPSHQVTQMGQEVILRCVPISNHLYFYWYRQILGQKVEFLVSFYNNEISEKSEIFDDQFSVERPDGSNFTLKIRSTKLEDSAMYFCASRAFLAGGRSEQFFGPGTRLTVL.

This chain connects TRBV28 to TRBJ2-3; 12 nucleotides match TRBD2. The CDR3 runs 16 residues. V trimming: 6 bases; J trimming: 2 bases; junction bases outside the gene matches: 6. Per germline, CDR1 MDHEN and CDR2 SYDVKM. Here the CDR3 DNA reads TGTGCCAGCAGCTCTAGCGGGAGGGCTGACACAGATACGCAGTATTTT. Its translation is CASSSSGRADTDTQYF.

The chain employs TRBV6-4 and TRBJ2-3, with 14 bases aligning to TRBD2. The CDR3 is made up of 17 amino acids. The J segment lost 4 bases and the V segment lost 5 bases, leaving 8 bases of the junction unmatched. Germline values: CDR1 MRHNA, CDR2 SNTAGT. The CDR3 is CASSPPRLAGGSDTQYF. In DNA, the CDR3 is TGTGCCAGCAGTCCACCTCGACTAGCGGGAGGGTCAGATACGCAGTATTTT.

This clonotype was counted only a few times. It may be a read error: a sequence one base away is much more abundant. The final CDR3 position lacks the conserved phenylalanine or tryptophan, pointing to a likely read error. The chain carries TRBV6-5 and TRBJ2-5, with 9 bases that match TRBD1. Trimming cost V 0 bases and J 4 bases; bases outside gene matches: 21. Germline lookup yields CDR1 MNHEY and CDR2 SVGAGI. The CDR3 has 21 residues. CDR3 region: CASSYSDPDGRDRVGRETQYL. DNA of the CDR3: TGTGCCAGCAGTTACTCAGATCCTGACGGACGGGACAGGGTTGGGCGAGAGACCCAGTACCTC.

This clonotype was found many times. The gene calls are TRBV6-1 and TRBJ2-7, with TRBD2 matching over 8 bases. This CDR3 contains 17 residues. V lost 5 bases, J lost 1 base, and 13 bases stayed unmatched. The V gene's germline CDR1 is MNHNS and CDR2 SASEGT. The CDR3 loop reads CASSSTPGLAVSYEQYF. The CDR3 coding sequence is TGTGCCAGCAGTTCTACGCCCGGACTAGCTGTTTCCTACGAGCAGTACTTC.

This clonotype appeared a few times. The CDR3 region is CASSDRVYGELFF. CDR3 DNA: TGTGCCAGCAGCGACAGGGTGTACGGGGAGCTGTTTTTT. The rearrangement uses TRBV6-1 and TRBJ2-2; 7 bases are shared with TRBD1. The V segment lost 6 bases and the J segment 7 bases; nucleotides outside the gene matches: 5. CDR1 MNHNS and CDR2 SASEGT come from the germline V gene. The CDR3 length is 13 residues.